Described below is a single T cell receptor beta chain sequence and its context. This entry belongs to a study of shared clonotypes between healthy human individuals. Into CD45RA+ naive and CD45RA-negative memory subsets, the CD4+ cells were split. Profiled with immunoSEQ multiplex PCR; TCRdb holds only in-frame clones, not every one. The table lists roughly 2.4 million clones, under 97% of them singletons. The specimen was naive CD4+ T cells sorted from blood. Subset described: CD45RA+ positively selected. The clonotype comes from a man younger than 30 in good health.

Here the CDR3 reads CASSVDYYEQYF. DNA for the CDR3: TGTGCCAGCAGCGTGGACTACTACGAGCAGTACTTC. This sequence joins TRBV7-9 and TRBJ2-7; the D gene is possibly TRBD2 (6 bases). CDR3 size: 12 residues. V was cut by 5 bases and J by 3 bases, with 8 bases left in between. The germline V gene encodes CDR1 SEHNR and CDR2 FQNEAQ (reference sequence).